Detailed here is one T cell receptor beta chain. The data are from a study of blood T cell repertoires in COVID-19. The V and J ends lost 3 bases and 8 bases respectively, with 14 bases between them. Looked up from germline, CDR1 is LGHDT and CDR2 is YNNKEL (reference sequence). The CDR3 runs to 14 residues. The table came from immunoSEQ multiplex PCR; TCRdb's copy has only in-frame clones and leaves some out. The table includes about 240,000 clones, around 83% detected once. The TCR was taken from a man aged 25-40 years who had recovered from COVID-19. The gene calls are TRBV3-1 (or the pseudogene TRBV3-2) and TRBJ1-3, with D uncertain. Sequenced sample: peripheral blood. The CDR3 region is CASSQAEHRDTIYF. The CDR3 nucleotides are TGTGCCAGCAGCCAGGCCGAACACCGGGACACCATATATTTT.